One T cell receptor (beta chain) is described in this entry. Its antigen is not known. The data belong to a study of CD8 T cells in ankylosing spondylitis. Preparation of TCR beta libraries was done by quantitative 5'-RACE with molecular barcodes. TCRdb redid the calling of the 5' RACE reads with MiXCR, one entry per CDR3 protein. The data show roughly 400,000 distinct CDR3 sequences, with around 20% seen just once and approximately 15% held by the top ten. Whole-study results and caveats: Enrichment of disease-linked clones was reportedly significant in matched ankylosing spondylitis synovial fluid. It appeared that ankylosing spondylitis blood was characterized by a TCR beta motif of under ten highly homologous variants. Within peripheral blood, clones linked to disease were CD8+ and relatively rare. Prior work had noted some motif variants in reactive arthritis blood and synovial fluid.

The CDR3 length is 15 residues. Germline V gene data show CDR1 as MNHEY and CDR2 as SVGAGI. V was trimmed by 2 bases and J by 7 bases, leaving 15 bases between them. The TCR sequence derives from a male donor with ankylosing spondylitis. Sequencing was done on a sample of blood, either unsorted or a sorted T cell fraction (not recorded which). The V call is TRBV6-5, the J call TRBJ1-5; tentative D call: TRBD1 (5 bases). CDR3 in DNA: TGTGCCAGCAGTTACCCAACAGGTGCGGGGCAGCCCCAGCATTTT. Translation gives CASSYPTGAGQPQHF.